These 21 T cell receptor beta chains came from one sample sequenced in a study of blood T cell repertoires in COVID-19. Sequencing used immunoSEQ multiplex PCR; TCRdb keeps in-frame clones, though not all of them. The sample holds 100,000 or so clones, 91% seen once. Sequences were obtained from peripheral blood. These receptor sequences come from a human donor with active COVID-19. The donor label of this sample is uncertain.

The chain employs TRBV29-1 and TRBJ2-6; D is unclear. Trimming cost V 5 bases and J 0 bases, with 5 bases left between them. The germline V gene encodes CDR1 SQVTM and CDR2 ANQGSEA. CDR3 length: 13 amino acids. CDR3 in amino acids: CSVLRSGANVLTF. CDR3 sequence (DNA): TGCAGCGTTCTGCGCTCTGGGGCCAACGTCCTGACTTTC.

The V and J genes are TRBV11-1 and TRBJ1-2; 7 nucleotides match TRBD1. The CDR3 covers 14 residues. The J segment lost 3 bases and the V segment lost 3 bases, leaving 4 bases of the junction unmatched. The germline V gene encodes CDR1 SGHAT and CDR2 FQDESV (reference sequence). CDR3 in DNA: TGTGCCAGCAGCTTGGCCGGGACAGACTATGGCTACACCTTC. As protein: CASSLAGTDYGYTF. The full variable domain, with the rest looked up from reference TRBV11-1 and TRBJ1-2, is EAEVAQSPRYKITEKSQAVAFWCDPISGHATLYWYRQILGQGPELLVQFQDESVVDDSQLPKDRFSAERLKGVDSTLKIQPAELGDSAMYLCASSLAGTDYGYTFGSGTRLTVV.

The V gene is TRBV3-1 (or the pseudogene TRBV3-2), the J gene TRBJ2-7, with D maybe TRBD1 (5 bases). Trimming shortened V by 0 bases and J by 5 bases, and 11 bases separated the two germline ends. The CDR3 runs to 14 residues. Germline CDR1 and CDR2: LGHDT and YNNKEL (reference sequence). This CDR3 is CASSQDASTDEQYF. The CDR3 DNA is TGTGCCAGCAGCCAAGACGCTTCGACAGACGAGCAGTACTTC.

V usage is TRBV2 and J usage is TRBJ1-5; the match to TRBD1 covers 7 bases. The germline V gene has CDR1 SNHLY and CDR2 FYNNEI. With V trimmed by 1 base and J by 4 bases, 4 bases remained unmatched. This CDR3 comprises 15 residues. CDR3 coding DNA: TGTGCCAGCAGTGAAGGACAGGGATCAAATCAGCCCCAGCATTTT. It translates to CASSEGQGSNQPQHF.

In nucleotides, the CDR3 is TGTGCCAGCAGTTACCCCCCGGGACAGACCCGCAATGAGCAGTTCTTC. As protein: CASSYPPGQTRNEQFF. The rearrangement links TRBV6-2 or TRBV6-3 to TRBJ2-1; 7 nucleotides agree with TRBD1. V gave up 2 bases and J gave up 6 bases; unmatched junction bases: 10. The V gene's germline CDR1 is MNHEY and CDR2 SVGEGT. The CDR3 has 16 residues.

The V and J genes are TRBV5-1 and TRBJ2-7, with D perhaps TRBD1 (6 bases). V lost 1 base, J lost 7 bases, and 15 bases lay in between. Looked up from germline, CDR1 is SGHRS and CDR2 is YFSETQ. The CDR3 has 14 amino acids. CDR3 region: CASSLPGASREQYF. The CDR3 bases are TGCGCCAGCAGCTTGCCAGGGGCCTCCCGAGAGCAGTACTTC.

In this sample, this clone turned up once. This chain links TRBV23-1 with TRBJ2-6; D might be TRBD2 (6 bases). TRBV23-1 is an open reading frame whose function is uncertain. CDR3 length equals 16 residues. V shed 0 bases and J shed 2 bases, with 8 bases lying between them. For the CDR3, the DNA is TGCGCCAGCAGTCAATCGCGGGGTGCTGGGGCCAACGTCCTGACTTTC. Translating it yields CASSQSRGAGANVLTF.

CDR3: CASSSDRGRKKLFF. CDR3 in DNA: TGCGCCAGCAGTTCCGACAGGGGGCGGAAAAAACTGTTTTTT. The rearrangement links TRBV10-1 to TRBJ1-4; TRBD1 matches at 10 bases. Germline values: CDR1 WNHNN, CDR2 SYGVQD (reference sequence). V lost 5 bases to trimming and J lost 9 bases; unmatched junction nucleotides: 6. CDR3 length: 14 amino acids.

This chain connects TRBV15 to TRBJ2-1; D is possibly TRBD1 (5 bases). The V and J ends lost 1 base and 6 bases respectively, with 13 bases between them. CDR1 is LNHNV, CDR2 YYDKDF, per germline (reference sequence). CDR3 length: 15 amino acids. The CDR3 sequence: CATSRAGARGNEQFF. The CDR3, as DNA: TGTGCCACCAGCAGAGCTGGAGCTAGGGGCAATGAGCAGTTCTTC.

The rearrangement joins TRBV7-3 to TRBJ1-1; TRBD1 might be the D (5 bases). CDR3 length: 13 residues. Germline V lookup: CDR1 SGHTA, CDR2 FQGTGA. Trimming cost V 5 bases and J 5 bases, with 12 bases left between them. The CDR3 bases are TGTGCCAGCAGCCCCCGGGGGGGGACTGAAGCTTTCTTT. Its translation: CASSPRGGTEAFF.

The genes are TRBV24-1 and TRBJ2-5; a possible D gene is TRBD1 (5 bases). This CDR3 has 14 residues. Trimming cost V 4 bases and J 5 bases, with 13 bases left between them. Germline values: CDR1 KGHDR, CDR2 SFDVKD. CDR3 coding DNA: TGTGCCACCAGTGACTCGGGCAGGGCCGAGACCCAGTACTTC. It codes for CATSDSGRAETQYF.

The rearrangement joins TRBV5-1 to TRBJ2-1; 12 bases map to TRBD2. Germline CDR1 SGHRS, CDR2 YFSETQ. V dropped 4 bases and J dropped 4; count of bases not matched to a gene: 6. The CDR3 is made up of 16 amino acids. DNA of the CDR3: TGCGCCAGCAGCCACCACGGACTAGCGGGGTACAATGAGCAGTTCTTC. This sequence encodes CASSHHGLAGYNEQFF.

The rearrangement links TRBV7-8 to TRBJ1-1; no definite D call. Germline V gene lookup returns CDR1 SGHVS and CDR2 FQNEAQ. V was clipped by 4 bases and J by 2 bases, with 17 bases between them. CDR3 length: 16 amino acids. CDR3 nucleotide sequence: TGTGCCAGCAGCTCACGACCAAACCGGGAAAACACTGAAGCTTTCTTT. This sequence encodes CASSSRPNRENTEAFF.

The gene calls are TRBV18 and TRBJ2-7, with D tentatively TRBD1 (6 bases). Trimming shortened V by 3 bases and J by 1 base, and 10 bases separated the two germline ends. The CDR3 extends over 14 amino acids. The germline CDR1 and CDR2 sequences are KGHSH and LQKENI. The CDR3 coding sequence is TGTGCCAGCTCACCCCCGGACAGTTCCTACGAGCAGTACTTC. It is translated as CASSPPDSSYEQYF.

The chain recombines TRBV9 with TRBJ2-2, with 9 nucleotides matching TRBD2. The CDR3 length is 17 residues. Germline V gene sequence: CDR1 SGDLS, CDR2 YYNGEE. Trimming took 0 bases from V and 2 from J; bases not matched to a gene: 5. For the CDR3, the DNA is TGTGCCAGCAGCGTAGATGGTAGCGGGGGAAACACCGGGGAGCTGTTTTTT. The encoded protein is CASSVDGSGGNTGELFF.

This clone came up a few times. CDR3: CASSLERGSGNTIYF. CDR3 nucleotides: TGTGCCAGCAGCTTAGAAAGGGGCTCTGGAAACACCATATATTTT. V is TRBV7-6 and J is TRBJ1-3; possible D gene TRBD1, 5 bases. The ends were cut back, 1 base at V and 0 bases at J, with 7 bases in the middle. The germline V gene encodes CDR1 SGHVS and CDR2 FNYEAQ. This CDR3 is 15 amino acids long.

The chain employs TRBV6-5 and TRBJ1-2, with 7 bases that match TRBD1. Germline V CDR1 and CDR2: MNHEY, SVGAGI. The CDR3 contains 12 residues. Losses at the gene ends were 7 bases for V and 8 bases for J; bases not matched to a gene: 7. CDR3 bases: TGTGCCAGCACCCCCGGACAGGCCGGCTACACCTTC. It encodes CASTPGQAGYTF.

CDR3 nucleotides: TGTGCCAGCAGTTCAGGGGTTCAGCCCCAGCATTTT. It codes for CASSSGVQPQHF. This chain uses TRBV28 with TRBJ1-5; TRBD1 is a possible D gene (6 bases). The length of the CDR3 is 12 residues. Germline V gives CDR1 MDHEN, CDR2 SYDVKM. Trimming left V 4 bases short and J 6 bases short, with 7 bases between.

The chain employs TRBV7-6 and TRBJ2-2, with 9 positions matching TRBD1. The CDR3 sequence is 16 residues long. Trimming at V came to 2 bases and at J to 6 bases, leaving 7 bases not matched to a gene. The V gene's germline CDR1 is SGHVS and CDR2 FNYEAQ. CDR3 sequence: CASSLYYRGLSGELFF. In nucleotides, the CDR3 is TGTGCCAGCAGCTTATATTACAGGGGGCTCTCCGGGGAGCTGTTTTTT.

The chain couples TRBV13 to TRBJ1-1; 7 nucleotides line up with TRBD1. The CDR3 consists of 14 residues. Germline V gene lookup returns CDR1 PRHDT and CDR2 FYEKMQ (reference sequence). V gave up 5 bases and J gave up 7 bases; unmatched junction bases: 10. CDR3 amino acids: CASSDDREWIEAFF. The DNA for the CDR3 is TGTGCCAGCAGCGATGACAGGGAATGGATTGAAGCTTTCTTT.

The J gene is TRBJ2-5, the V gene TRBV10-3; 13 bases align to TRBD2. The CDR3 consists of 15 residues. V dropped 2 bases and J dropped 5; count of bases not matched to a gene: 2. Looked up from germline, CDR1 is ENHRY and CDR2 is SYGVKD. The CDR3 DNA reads TGTGCCATCAGTGAGGGACTAGCGGGGGTGGAGACCCAGTACTTC. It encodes CAISEGLAGVETQYF.